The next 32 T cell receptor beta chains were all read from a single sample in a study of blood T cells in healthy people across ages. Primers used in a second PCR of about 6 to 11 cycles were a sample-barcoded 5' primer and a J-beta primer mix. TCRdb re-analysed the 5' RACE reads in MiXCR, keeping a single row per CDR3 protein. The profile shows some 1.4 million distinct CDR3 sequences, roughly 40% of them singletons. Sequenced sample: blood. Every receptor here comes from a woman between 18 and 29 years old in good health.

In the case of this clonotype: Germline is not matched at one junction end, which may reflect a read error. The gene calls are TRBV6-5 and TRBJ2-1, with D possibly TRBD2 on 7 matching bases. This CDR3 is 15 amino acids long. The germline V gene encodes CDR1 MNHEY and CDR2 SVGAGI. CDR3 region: CASSYGGGSDNEQFF. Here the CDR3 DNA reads TGTGCCAGCAGCTATGGGGGGGGCTCCGACAATGAGCAGTTCTTC.

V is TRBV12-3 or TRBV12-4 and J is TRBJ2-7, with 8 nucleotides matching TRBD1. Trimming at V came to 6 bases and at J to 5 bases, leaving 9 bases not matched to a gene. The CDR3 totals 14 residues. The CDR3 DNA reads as TGTGCCAGCAGCGCTGGACAGGGTGTCCACGAGCAGTACTTC. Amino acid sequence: CASSAGQGVHEQYF.

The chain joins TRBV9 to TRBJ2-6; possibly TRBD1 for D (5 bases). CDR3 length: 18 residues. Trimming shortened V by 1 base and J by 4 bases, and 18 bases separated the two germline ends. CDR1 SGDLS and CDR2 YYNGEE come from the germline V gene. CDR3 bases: TGTGCCAGCAGCGTACCAAAAGGGCAGGGTTCAGGGGCCAACGTCCTGACTTTC. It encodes CASSVPKGQGSGANVLTF.

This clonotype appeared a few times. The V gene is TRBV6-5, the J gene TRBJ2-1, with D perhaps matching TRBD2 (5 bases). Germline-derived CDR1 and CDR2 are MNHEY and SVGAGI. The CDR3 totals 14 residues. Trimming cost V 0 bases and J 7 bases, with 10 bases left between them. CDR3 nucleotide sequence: TGTGCCAGCAGTTACTCGGGAGAGGATAATGAGCAGTTCTTC. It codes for CASSYSGEDNEQFF.

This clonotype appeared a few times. CDR3 region: CASSPRQGSGAETYSPLHF. The CDR3 DNA is TGCGCCAGCAGCCCAAGACAGGGGTCAGGCGCAGAAACATATTCACCCCTCCACTTT. This chain connects TRBV4-1 to TRBJ1-6, with TRBD1 identical over 8 bases. Germline V gene data show CDR1 as MGHRA and CDR2 as YSYEKL. The CDR3 is 19 amino acids. V shed 4 bases, J shed 8 bases, and the junction held 19 bases outside the gene matches.

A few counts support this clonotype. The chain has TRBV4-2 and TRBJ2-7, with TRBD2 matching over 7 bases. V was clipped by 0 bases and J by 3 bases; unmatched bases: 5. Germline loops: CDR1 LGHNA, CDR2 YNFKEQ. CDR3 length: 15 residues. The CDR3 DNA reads TGTGCCAGCAGCCAAGATATGATAGCGGGCTACGAGCAGTACTTC. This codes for CASSQDMIAGYEQYF.

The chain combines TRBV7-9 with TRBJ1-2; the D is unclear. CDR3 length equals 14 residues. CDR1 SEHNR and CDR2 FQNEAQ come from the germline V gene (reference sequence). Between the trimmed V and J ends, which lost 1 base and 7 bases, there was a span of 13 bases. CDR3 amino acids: CASSLGTGTTGYTF. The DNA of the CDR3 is TGTGCCAGCAGCTTAGGGACCGGAACGACTGGCTACACCTTC.

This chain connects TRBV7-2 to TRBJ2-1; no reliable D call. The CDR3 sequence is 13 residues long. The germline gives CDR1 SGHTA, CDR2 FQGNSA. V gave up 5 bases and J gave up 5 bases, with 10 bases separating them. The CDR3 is CASSTHRDNEQFF. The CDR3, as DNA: TGTGCCAGCAGCACCCACAGAGACAATGAGCAGTTCTTC. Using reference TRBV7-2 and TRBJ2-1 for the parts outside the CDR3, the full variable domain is GAGVSQSPSNKVTEKGKDVELRCDPISGHTALYWYRQSLGQGLEFLIYFQGNSAPDKSGLPSDRFSAERTGGSVSTLTIQRTQQEDSAVYLCASSTHRDNEQFFGPGTRLTVL.

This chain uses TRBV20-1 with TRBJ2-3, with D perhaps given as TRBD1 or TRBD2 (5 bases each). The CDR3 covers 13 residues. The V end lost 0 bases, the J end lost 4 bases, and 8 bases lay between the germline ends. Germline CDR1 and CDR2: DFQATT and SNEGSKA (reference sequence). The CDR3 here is CSARDRDADTQYF. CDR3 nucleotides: TGCAGTGCTAGAGATCGGGACGCAGATACGCAGTATTTT.

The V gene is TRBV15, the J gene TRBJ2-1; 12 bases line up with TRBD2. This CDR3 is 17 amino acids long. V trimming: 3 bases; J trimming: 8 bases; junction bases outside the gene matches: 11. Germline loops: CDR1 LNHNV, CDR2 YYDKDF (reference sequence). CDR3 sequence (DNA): TGTGCCACCAGCAGGGGGGGACTAGCGGGTCCGGTGGATGAGCAGTTCTTC. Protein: CATSRGGLAGPVDEQFF.

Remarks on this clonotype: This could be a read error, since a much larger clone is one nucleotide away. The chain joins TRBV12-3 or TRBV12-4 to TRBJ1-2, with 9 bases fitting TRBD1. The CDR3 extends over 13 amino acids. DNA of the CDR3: TGTGCCAGCACCGGACAGGGGAACTATGGCCACACCTTC. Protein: CASTGQGNYGHTF.

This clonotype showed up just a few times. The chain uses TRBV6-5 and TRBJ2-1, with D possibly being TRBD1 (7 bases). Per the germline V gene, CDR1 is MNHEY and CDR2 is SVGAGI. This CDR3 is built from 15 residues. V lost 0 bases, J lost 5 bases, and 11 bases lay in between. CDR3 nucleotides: TGTGCCAGCAGTTACTCCCCCAGGGGGGACAATGAGCAGTTCTTC. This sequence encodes CASSYSPRGDNEQFF.

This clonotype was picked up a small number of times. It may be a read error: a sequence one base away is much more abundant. The CDR3 here is CASSVDRASTDTQYF. The CDR3 nucleotides read TGTGCCAGCAGTGTGGACAGGGCTAGCACAGATACGCAGTATTTT. This rearrangement joins TRBV27 to TRBJ2-3; 8 bases are a match to TRBD1. V lost 5 bases, J lost 0 bases, and 4 bases stayed unmatched. Germline V gene sequence: CDR1 MNHEY, CDR2 SMNVEV (reference sequence). The CDR3 contains 15 residues.

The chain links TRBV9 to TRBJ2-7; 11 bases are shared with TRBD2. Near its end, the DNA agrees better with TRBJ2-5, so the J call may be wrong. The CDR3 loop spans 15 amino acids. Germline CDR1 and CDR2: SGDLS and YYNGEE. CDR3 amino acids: CASSLAGLAEETQYF. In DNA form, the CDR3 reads TGTGCCAGCAGCCTCGCGGGACTAGCGGAAGAGACCCAGTACTTC.

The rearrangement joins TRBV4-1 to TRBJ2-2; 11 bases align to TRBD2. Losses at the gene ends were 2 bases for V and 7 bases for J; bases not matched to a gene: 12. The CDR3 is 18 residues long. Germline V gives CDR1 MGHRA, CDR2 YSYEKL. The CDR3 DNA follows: TGCGCCAGCAGCCAAAAAATACTAGCGGGAGTCAGAGGCGGGGAGCTGTTTTTT. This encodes CASSQKILAGVRGGELFF.

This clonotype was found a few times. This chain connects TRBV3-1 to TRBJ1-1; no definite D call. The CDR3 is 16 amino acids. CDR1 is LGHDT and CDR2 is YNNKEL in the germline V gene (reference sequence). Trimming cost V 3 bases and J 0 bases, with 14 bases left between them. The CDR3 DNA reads TGTGCCAGCAGCCACCTACGGGCCAGTATGAACACTGAAGCTTTCTTT. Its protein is CASSHLRASMNTEAFF.

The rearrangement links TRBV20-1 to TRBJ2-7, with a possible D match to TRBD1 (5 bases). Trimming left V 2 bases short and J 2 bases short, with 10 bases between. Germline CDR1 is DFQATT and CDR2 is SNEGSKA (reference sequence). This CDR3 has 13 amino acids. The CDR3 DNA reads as TGCAGTGCTAGAAAAGGGGATCCCTACGAGCAGTACTTC. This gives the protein CSARKGDPYEQYF.

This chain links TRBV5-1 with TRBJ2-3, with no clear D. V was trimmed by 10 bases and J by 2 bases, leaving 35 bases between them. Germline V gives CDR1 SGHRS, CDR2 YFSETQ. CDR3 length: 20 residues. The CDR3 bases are TGCGCCCCGGAGCCCTTCACTGAACGGGCAACCTACTTCTCCACAGATACGCAGTATTTT. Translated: CAPEPFTERATYFSTDTQYF. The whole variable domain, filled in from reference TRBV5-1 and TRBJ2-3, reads KAGVTQTPRYLIKTRGQQVTLSCSPISGHRSVSWYQQTPGQGLQFLFEYFSETQRNKGNFPGRFSGRQFSNSRSEMNVSTLELGDSALYLCAPEPFTERATYFSTDTQYFGPGTRLTVL.

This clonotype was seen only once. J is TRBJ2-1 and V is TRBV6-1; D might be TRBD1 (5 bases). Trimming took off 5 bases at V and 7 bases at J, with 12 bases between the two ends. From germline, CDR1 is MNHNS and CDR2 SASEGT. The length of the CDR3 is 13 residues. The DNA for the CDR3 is TGTGCCAGCAGTTCAGGGTTGCAGAATGAGCAGTTCTTC. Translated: CASSSGLQNEQFF.

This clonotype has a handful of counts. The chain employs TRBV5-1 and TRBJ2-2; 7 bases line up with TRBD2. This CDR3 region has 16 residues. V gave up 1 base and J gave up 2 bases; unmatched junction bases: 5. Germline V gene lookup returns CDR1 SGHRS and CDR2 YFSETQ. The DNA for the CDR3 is TGCGCCAGCAGCTTGCGGGCTAGCGGTAACACCGGGGAGCTGTTTTTT. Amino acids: CASSLRASGNTGELFF.

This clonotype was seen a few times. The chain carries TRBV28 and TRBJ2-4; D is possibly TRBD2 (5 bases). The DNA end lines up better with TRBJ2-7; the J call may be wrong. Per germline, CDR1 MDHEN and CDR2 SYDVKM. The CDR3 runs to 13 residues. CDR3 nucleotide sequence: TGTGCCAGCAGCCTGGGAGAGAACTACGAGCAGTACTTC. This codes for CASSLGENYEQYF.

CDR3 nucleotides: TGTGCCAGCAGTTTGTCCGGGGGGTCGTTTCGTGAGCAGTTCTTC. Its translation is CASSLSGGSFREQFF. The V and J genes are TRBV28 and TRBJ2-1; 7 bases line up with TRBD2. Germline assignment: CDR1 MDHEN and CDR2 SYDVKM. The CDR3 sequence is 15 residues long. V gave up 3 bases and J gave up 9 bases; unmatched junction bases: 11.

This CDR3 is CASSVTSGGSYEQYF. The DNA of the CDR3 is TGTGCCAGCAGCGTGACTAGCGGGGGCTCCTACGAGCAGTACTTC. The V and J genes are TRBV27 and TRBJ2-7, with 12 bases that match TRBD2. V dropped 6 bases and J dropped 0; count of bases not matched to a gene: 3. Germline CDR1 is MNHEY and CDR2 is SMNVEV (reference sequence). The length of the CDR3 is 15 residues.

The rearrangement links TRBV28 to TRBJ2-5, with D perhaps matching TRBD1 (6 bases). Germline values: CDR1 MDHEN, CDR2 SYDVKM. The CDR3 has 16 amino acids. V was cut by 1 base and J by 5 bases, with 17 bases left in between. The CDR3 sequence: CASSLLGRGPGETQYF. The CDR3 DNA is TGTGCCAGCAGTTTATTAGGCAGGGGACCGGGGGAGACCCAGTACTTC.

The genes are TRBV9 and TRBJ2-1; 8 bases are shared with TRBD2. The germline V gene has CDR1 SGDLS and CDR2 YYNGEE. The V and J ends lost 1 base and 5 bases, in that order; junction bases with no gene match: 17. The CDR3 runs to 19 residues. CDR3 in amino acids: CASSVRGSPGLAGNNEQFF. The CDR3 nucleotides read TGTGCCAGCAGCGTAAGGGGGAGCCCCGGACTAGCCGGGAACAATGAGCAGTTCTTC.

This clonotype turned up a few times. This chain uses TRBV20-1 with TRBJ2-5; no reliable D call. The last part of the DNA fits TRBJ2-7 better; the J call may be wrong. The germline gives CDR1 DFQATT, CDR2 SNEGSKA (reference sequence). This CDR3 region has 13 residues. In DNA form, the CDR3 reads TGCAGTGCTAGAACTCGAGGCCCTAACGAGCAGTACTTC. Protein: CSARTRGPNEQYF.

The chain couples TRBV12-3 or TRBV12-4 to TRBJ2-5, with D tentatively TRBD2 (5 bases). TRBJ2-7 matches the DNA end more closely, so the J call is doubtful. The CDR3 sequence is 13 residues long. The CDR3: CASQEANSYEQYF. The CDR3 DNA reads TGTGCCAGCCAGGAGGCGAATTCCTACGAGCAGTACTTC.

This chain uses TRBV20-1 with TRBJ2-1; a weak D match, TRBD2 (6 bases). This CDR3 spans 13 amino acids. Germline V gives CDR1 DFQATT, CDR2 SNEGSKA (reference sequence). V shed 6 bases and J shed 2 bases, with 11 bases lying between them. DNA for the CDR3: TGCAGTGCATCGGAGGGGCCCTACAATGAGCAGTTCTTC. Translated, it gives CSASEGPYNEQFF.

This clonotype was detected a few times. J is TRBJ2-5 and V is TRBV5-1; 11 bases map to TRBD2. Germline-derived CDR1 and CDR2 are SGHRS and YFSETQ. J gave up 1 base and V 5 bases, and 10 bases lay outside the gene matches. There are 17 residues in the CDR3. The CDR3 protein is CASRKGLAETIQETQYF. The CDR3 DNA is TGCGCCAGCAGAAAGGGACTAGCGGAGACGATCCAAGAGACCCAGTACTTC.

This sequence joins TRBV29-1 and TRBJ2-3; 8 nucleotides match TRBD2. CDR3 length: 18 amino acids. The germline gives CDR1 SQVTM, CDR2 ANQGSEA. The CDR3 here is CRRNLQGTLAESTDTQYF. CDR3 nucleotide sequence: TGCAGGAGGAACTTGCAGGGAACACTAGCGGAGAGCACAGATACGCAGTATTTT.

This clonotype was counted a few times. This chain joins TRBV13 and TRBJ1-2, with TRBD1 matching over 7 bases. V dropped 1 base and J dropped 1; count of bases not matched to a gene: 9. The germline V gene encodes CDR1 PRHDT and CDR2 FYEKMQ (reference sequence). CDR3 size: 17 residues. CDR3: CASSLVTGSDNNYGYTF. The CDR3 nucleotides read TGTGCCAGCAGCTTAGTGACAGGGTCAGATAATAACTATGGCTACACCTTC. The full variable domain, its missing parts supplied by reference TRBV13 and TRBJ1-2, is AAGVIQSPRHLIKEKRETATLKCYPIPRHDTVYWYQQGPGQDPQFLISFYEKMQSDKGSIPDRFSAQQFSDYHSELNMSSLELGDSALYFCASSLVTGSDNNYGYTFGSGTRLTVV.

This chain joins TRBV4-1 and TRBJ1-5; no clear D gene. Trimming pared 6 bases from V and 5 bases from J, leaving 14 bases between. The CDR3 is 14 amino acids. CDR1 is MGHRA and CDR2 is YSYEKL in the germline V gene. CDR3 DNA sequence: TGCGCCAGCAGTCCTGAAGGGAGTTATCAGCCCCAGCATTTT. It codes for CASSPEGSYQPQHF.